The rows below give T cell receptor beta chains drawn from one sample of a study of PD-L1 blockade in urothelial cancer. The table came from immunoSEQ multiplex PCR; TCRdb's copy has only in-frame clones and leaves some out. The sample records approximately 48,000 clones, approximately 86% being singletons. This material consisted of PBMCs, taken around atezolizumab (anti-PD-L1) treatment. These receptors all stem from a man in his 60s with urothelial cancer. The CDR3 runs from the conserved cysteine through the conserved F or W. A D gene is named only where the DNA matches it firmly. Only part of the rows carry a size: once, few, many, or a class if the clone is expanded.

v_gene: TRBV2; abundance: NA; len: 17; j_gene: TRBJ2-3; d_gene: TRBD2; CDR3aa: CASRKYPGRAATDTQYF; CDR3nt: TGTGCCAGCAGAAAATATCCAGGGAGGGCCGCCACAGATACGCAGTATTTT
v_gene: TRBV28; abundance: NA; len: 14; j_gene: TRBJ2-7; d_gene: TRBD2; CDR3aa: CASSLSGWAYEQYF; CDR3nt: TGTGCCAGCAGCCTTAGCGGGTGGGCCTACGAGCAGTACTTC
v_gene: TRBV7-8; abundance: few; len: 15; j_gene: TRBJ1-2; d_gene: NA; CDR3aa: CASSPRGAPNYGYTF; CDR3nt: TGTGCCAGCAGCCCCCGGGGGGCACCTAACTATGGCTACACCTTC
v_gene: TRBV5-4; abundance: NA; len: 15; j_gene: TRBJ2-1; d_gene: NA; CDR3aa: CASSLARGQVNEQFF; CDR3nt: TGTGCCAGCAGCTTGGCCCGAGGGCAGGTCAATGAGCAGTTCTTC
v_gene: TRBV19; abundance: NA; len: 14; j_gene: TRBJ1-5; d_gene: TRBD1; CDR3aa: CASGDRVSNQPQHF; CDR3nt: TGTGCCAGTGGGGACAGGGTGAGCAATCAGCCCCAGCATTTT
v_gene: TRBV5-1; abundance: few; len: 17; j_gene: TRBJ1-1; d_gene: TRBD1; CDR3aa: CASSLYRGGSMNTEAFF; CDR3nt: TGCGCCAGCAGCTTGTACAGGGGGGGCTCCATGAACACTGAAGCTTTCTTT
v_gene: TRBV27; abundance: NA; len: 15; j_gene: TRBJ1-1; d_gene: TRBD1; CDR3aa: CASRYRGRLNTEAFF; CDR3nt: TGTGCCAGCAGATACAGGGGGCGGCTGAACACTGAAGCTTTCTTT
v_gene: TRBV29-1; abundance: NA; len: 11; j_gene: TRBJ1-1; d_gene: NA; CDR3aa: CSVDRGPRAFF; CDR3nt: TGCAGCGTTGATCGCGGCCCTAGAGCTTTCTTT
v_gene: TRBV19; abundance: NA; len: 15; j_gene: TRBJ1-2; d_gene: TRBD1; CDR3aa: CASSTRSQGGYGYTF; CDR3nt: TGTGCCAGTAGTACCCGTTCACAGGGGGGATATGGCTACACCTTC
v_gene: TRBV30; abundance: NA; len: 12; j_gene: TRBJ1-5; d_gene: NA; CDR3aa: CACGVHPRPQHF; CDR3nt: TGTGCCTGTGGAGTGCACCCTCGGCCCCAGCATTTT
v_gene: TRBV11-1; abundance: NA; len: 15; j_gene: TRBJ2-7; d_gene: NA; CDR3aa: CASSLETGPHYEQYF; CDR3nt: TGTGCCAGCAGCTTAGAGACAGGCCCGCACTACGAGCAGTACTTC
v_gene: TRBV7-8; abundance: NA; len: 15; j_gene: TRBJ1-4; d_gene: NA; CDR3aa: CASSSRIWNNEKLFF; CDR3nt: TGTGCCAGCAGCTCCAGGATATGGAATAATGAAAAACTGTTTTTT
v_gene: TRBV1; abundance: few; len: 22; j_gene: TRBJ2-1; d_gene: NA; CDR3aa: CTSSQDFPPGQGTYRLFDEQFF; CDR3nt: TGCACCAGCAGCCAAGATTTTCCCCCGGGACAGGGCACCTACCGACTATTCGATGAGCAGTTCTTC